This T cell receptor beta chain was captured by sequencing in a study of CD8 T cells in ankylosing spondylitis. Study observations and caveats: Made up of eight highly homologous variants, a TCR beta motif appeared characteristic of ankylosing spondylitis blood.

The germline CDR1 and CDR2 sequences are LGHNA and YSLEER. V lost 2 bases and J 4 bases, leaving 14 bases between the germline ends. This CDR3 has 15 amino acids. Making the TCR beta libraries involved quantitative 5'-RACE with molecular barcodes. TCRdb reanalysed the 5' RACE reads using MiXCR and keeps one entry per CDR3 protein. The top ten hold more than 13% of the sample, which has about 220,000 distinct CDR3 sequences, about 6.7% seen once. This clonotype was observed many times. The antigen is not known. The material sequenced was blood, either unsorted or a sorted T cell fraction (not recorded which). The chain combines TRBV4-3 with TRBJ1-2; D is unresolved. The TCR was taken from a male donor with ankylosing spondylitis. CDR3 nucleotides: TGCGCCAGCAGCCAACAGCTCATAGGAGCCTATGGCTACACCTTC. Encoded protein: CASSQQLIGAYGYTF.